This TCR beta chain is drawn from a study of blood T cell repertoires in COVID-19. Turning to the study itself: Sites in the United States, Italy and Spain provided acute and convalescent COVID-19 samples. PBMCs, B-cell-depleted T cells, or T cells provided the cDNA or gDNA that made up the material.

In the authors' workflow: Reference gene primer amplification in the assay estimated nucleated cell counts. Only in-frame clones appear in the TCRdb table, and some are missing; sequencing was by immunoSEQ multiplex PCR. The V and J calls and the clone size are those of that table, but D and trimming were determined from the DNA. The table has 150,000 to 200,000 clones, about 87% seen once; the top ten hold over 3.5%. V was clipped by 0 bases and J by 0 bases, with 6 bases between them. Germline CDR1 is SGDLS and CDR2 is YYNGEE. There are 14 residues in the CDR3. This clonotype originated in a man in his late teens or twenties with active or convalescent COVID-19. The V and J genes are TRBV9 and TRBJ2-5; D is uncertain. The sequenced material came from peripheral blood. The CDR3 loop reads CASSVGGYQETQYF. As DNA, the CDR3 is TGTGCCAGCAGCGTAGGAGGTTACCAAGAGACCCAGTACTTC.